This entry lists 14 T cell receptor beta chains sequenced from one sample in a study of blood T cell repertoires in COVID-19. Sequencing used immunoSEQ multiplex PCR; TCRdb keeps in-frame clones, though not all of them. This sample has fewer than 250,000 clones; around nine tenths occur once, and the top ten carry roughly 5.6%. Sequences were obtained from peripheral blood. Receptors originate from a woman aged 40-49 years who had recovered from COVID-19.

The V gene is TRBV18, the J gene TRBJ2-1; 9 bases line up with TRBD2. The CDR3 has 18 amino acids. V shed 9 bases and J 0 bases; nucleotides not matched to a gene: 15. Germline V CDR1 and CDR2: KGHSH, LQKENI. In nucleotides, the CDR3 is TGTGCCAGAGAGGCTAGCGGGGCCATTTTTATCTCCTACAATGAGCAGTTCTTC. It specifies CAREASGAIFISYNEQFF.

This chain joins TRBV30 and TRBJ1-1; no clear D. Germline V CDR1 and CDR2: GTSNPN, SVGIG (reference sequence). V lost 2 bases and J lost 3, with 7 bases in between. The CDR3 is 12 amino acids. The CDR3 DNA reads TGTGCCTGGAGTACCCAGTACACTGAAGCTTTCTTT. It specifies CAWSTQYTEAFF.

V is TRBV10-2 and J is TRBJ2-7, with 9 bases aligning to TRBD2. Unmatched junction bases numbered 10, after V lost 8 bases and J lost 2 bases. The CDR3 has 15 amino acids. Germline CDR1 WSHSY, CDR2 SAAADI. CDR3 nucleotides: TGCGCCAGCCTCTGGGGAGCGGGAGGCCCCTACGAGCAGTACTTC. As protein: CASLWGAGGPYEQYF.

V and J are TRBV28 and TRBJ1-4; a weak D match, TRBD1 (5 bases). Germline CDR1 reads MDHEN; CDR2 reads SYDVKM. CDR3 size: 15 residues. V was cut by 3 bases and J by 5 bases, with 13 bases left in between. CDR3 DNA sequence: TGTGCCAGCAGTTTCGCGGGGGGAGGAAATGAAAAACTGTTTTTT. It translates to CASSFAGGGNEKLFF.

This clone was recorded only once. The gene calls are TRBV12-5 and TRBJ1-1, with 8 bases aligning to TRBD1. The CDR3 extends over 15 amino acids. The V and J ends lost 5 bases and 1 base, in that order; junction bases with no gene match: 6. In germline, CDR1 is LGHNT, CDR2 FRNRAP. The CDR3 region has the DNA TGTGCTAGTGGTCCGGACAGGGCCCGGAACACTGAAGCTTTCTTT. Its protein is CASGPDRARNTEAFF.

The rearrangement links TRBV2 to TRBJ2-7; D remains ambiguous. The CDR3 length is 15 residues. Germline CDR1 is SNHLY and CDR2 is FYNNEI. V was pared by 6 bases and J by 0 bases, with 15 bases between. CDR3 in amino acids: CASRPGQAGSYEQYF. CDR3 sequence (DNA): TGTGCCAGCAGACCTGGGCAGGCCGGCTCCTACGAGCAGTACTTC.

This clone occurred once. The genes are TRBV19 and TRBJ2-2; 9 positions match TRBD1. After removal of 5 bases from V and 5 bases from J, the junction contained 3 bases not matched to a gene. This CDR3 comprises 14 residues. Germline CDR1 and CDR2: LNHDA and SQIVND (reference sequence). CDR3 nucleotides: TGTGCCAGTAGTCAACAGGGGGCTACCGGGGAGCTGTTTTTT. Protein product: CASSQQGATGELFF. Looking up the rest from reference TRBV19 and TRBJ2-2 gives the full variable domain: DGGITQSPKYLFRKEGQNVTLSCEQNLNHDAMYWYRQDPGQGLRLIYYSQIVNDFQKGDIAEGYSVSREKKESFPLTVTSAQKNPTAFYLCASSQQGATGELFFGEGSRLTVL.

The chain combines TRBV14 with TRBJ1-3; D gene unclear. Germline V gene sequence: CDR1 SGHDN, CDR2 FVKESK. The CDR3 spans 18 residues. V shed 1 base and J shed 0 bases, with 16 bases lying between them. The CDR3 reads CASSQVRPGLISGNTIYF. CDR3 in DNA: TGTGCCAGCAGCCAAGTCCGCCCAGGTTTAATCTCTGGAAACACCATATATTTT.

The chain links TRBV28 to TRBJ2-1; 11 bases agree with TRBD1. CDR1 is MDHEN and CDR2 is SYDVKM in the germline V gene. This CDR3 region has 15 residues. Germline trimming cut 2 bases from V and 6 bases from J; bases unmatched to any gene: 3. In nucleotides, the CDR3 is TGTGCCAGCAGTTTACTCGGACAGGGGGCCAATGAGCAGTTCTTC. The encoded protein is CASSLLGQGANEQFF. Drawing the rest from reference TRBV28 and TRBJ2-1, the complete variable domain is DVKVTQSSRYLVKRTGEKVFLECVQDMDHENMFWYRQDPGLGLRLIYFSYDVKMKEKGDIPEGYSVSREKKERFSLILESASTNQTSMYLCASSLLGQGANEQFFGPGTRLTVL.

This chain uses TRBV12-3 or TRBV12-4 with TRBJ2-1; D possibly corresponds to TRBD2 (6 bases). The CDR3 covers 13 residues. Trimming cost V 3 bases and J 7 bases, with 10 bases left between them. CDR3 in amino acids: CASSFGLANEQFF. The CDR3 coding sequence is TGTGCCAGCAGTTTCGGGCTAGCGAATGAGCAGTTCTTC.

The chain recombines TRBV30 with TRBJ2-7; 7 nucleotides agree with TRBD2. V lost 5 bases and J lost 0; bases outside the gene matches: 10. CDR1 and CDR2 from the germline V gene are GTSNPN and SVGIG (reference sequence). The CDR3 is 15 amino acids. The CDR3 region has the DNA TGTGCCTGGTCCATCGGGGCGGGAGTCTCCTACGAGCAGTACTTC. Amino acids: CAWSIGAGVSYEQYF.

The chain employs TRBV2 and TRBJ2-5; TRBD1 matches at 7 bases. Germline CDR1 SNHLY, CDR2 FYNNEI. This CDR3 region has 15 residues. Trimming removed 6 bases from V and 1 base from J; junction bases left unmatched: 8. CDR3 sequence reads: CASRTVRDSQETQYF. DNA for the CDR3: TGTGCCAGCAGAACTGTGAGGGACAGCCAAGAGACCCAGTACTTC.

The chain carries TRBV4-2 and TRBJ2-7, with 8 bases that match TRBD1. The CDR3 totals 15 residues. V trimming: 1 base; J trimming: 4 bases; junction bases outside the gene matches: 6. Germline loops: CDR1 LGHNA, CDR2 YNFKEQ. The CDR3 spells CASSQGQGMMYEQYF. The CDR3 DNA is TGTGCCAGCAGCCAAGGACAGGGGATGATGTACGAGCAGTACTTC.

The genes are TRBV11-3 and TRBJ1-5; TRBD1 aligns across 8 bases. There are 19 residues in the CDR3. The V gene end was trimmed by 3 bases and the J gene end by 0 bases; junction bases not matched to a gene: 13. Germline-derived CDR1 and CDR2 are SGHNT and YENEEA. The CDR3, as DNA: TGTGCCAGCAGCTTCGAACGGGACAGGAGAGCAACTAGCAATCAGCCCCAGCATTTT. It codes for CASSFERDRRATSNQPQHF.